The present entry profiles one T cell receptor beta chain with its context. Antigen: not known. As for time point: cycle 4 day 1 (C4D1), after five to seven weeks of nivolumab. Following autologous stem cell transplantation, relapse occurred in every patient, and exposure to brentuximab vedotin varied. Magnetic depletion of non-target cells from thawed PBMCs yielded purified CD8+ T cells. The table came from immunoSEQ multiplex PCR; TCRdb's copy has only in-frame clones and leaves some out. This table holds approximately 2,700 clones, 60% to 80% found once. This sample was included in a study of PD-1 blockade in classical Hodgkin lymphoma. On the study more broadly: A 3 mg/kg intravenous dose of nivolumab was received by patients every 2 weeks. Broader study findings: CD4+ but not CD8+ TCR diversity rose significantly by C4D1. Underlying causes for the observed repertoire differences were not defined, possibly disease activity or prior therapy.

The V gene lost 4 bases and the J gene lost 5 bases, with 14 bases spanning the gap. The CDR3 length is 14 residues. Germline V lookup: CDR1 LNHDA, CDR2 SQIVND (reference sequence). The source material was CD8+ T cells from blood, sampled before the fourth cycle of nivolumab. The TCR was taken from a human donor with classical Hodgkin lymphoma. The rearrangement links TRBV19 to TRBJ1-1, with D uncertain. The CDR3 loop reads CASSTTRTETEAFF. In nucleotides, the CDR3 is TGTGCCAGTAGTACTACACGGACGGAGACTGAAGCTTTCTTT.